The sequence of this TCR beta chain was determined in a study of shared clonotypes between healthy human individuals. About the research overall: Each donor had three CD4 naive, three CD4 memory, two CD8 naive and one CD8 memory plate.

Regarding the study as a whole: When compared with the clonotypes that were shared by all four sorted-subset donors, the non-shared clonotypes turned out to have lower generation probabilities. Memory subsets generally showed smaller estimated richness than naive subsets did.

With regard to this clone: What it recognizes is unknown.

Trimming took 1 base from V and 0 from J, leaving 13 bases between them. The CDR3 has 17 amino acids. CDR1 is SGHAT and CDR2 is FQNNGV in the germline V gene. Evenly divided among several immunoSEQ plates was the genomic DNA of each subset. Only in-frame clones appear in the TCRdb table, and some are missing; sequencing was by immunoSEQ multiplex PCR. The sample lists over a million clones; approximately 80% were seen once. This sequence was found in a man aged 18 to 29 in good health. Some clones in this sample may be carry-over from other donors' samples. This rearrangement joins TRBV11-2 to TRBJ2-1; D gene unclear. Sequenced: memory CD4+ T cells from PBMCs. Subset defined: CD45RA-negative fraction. Here the CDR3 reads CASSLVVASGSYNEQFF. CDR3 DNA sequence: TGTGCCAGCAGCTTAGTAGTGGCATCTGGCTCCTACAATGAGCAGTTCTTC.